This passage covers 16 T cell receptor beta chains from one sample sequenced in a study of blood T cell repertoires in COVID-19. Sequencing was performed with immunoSEQ multiplex PCR; in TCRdb, only in-frame clones are kept and a portion is missing. The repertoire includes 110,000 to 150,000 clones, about 86% of them detected once, and over 7% sits in the top ten. Source material: peripheral blood. These receptors all come from a human donor in a cohort sampled during active COVID-19.

The gene calls are TRBV4-2 and TRBJ2-4, with a possible D match to TRBD1 (6 bases). There are 15 residues in the CDR3. V was pared by 1 base and J by 5 bases, with 12 bases between. Germline V gene sequence: CDR1 LGHNA, CDR2 YNFKEQ. The CDR3 sequence is CASSQVYAGENIQYF. The CDR3, as DNA: TGTGCCAGCAGCCAAGTATATGCAGGGGAAAACATTCAGTACTTC.

This clone is a singleton in its sample. The gene calls are TRBV9 and TRBJ1-5; 7 bases agree with TRBD1. The trim removed 4 bases at V and 2 bases at J, leaving 3 bases unmatched. The CDR3 runs 14 residues. CDR1 is SGDLS and CDR2 is YYNGEE in the germline V gene. Here the CDR3 DNA reads TGTGCCAGCAGCATAGGACAGGGCAATCAGCCCCAGCATTTT. It specifies CASSIGQGNQPQHF.

The sample holds one count of this clone. V usage is TRBV5-4 and J usage is TRBJ2-6; 7 bases align to TRBD1. With V trimmed by 4 bases and J by 1 base, 5 bases remained unmatched. The length of the CDR3 is 16 residues. Germline CDR1 reads SGHNT; CDR2 reads YYREEE (reference sequence). The chain's CDR3 is CASSTQGQSGANVLTF. The CDR3 DNA sequence: TGTGCCAGCAGCACACAGGGACAGTCTGGGGCCAACGTCCTGACTTTC.

This chain uses TRBV6-6 with TRBJ1-2; D ambiguous. Between the trimmed V and J ends, which lost 2 bases and 2 bases, there was a span of 6 bases. CDR3 length: 13 residues. Germline CDR1 and CDR2: MNHNY and SVGAGI (reference sequence). CDR3 in DNA: TGTGCCAGCAGTTACGTCGCGAACTATGGCTACACCTTC. It translates to CASSYVANYGYTF.

The chain joins TRBV11-3 to TRBJ2-7; 8 bases are a match to TRBD2. Trimming removed 3 bases from V and 6 bases from J; junction bases left unmatched: 1. Germline CDR1 is SGHNT and CDR2 is YENEEA. The CDR3 consists of 12 residues. CDR3 sequence (DNA): TGTGCCAGCAGCTTCCGGGAGGGCGAGCAGTACTTC. It encodes CASSFREGEQYF.

V and J are TRBV19 and TRBJ2-2; 7 bases align to TRBD1. This CDR3 spans 14 amino acids. With 5 bases clipped from V and 5 bases from J, the junction kept 5 bases outside the gene matches. Per the germline V gene, CDR1 is LNHDA and CDR2 is SQIVND (reference sequence). The CDR3 DNA sequence: TGTGCCAGTAGTGCCAAACAGGGGACCGGGGAGCTGTTTTTT. This translates into CASSAKQGTGELFF. The full variable domain, rest sourced from reference TRBV19 and TRBJ2-2, is DGGITQSPKYLFRKEGQNVTLSCEQNLNHDAMYWYRQDPGQGLRLIYYSQIVNDFQKGDIAEGYSVSREKKESFPLTVTSAQKNPTAFYLCASSAKQGTGELFFGEGSRLTVL.

This chain uses TRBV27 with TRBJ2-7, with D maybe TRBD2 (5 bases). From germline, CDR1 is MNHEY and CDR2 SMNVEV (reference sequence). This CDR3 region has 14 residues. The V and J ends lost 6 bases and 0 bases respectively, with 12 bases between them. CDR3 DNA: TGTGCCAGCAGGTTAGCGATTAGCTCCTACGAGCAGTACTTC. Protein: CASRLAISSYEQYF.

The rearrangement uses TRBV7-9 and TRBJ2-3; tentatively, D is TRBD2 (5 bases). CDR1 is SEHNR, CDR2 FQNEAQ, per germline (reference sequence). The CDR3 contains 16 residues. V shed 3 bases and J shed 2 bases, with 15 bases lying between them. The CDR3 region is CASSFQTGRYTDTQYF. The CDR3 region has the DNA TGTGCCAGCAGCTTCCAGACGGGAAGATACACAGATACGCAGTATTTT.

To note about this clone: The same CDR3 arises from other DNA sequences in this sample as well. The chain employs TRBV6-5 and TRBJ2-3; 8 bases agree with TRBD1. This CDR3 is 14 amino acids long. With V trimmed by 6 bases and J by 2 bases, 4 bases remained unmatched. Germline V gives CDR1 MNHEY, CDR2 SVGAGI. The CDR3 sequence: CASSRQGLTDTQYF. In DNA form, the CDR3 reads TGTGCCAGCAGCAGACAGGGGCTCACAGATACGCAGTATTTT.

This clone turned up a few times. This sequence joins TRBV28 and TRBJ1-5; no firm D call. The V gene's germline CDR1 is MDHEN and CDR2 SYDVKM. CDR3 size: 15 residues. Trimming took off 1 base at V and 2 bases at J, with 9 bases between the two ends. CDR3 in amino acids: CASSLFGEGNQPQHF. The CDR3 region has the DNA TGTGCCAGCAGTTTATTCGGAGAGGGCAATCAGCCCCAGCATTTT. The variable domain in full, completed from reference TRBV28 and TRBJ1-5, reads DVKVTQSSRYLVKRTGEKVFLECVQDMDHENMFWYRQDPGLGLRLIYFSYDVKMKEKGDIPEGYSVSREKKERFSLILESASTNQTSMYLCASSLFGEGNQPQHFGDGTRLSIL.

This clone appeared once. The chain is built from TRBV2 and TRBJ1-1; 9 nucleotides match TRBD1. The ends lost 6 bases at V and 8 bases at J; junction bases unmatched: 7. Germline-derived CDR1 and CDR2 are SNHLY and FYNNEI. This CDR3 contains 13 residues. The CDR3 sequence is CASRDGTGLEAFF. The CDR3 DNA is TGTGCCAGCAGAGATGGGACAGGGTTGGAAGCTTTCTTT.

The chain links TRBV5-6 to TRBJ2-1, with D possibly TRBD2 on 5 matching bases. The CDR3 length is 14 residues. The germline V and J ends were trimmed by 0 bases and 7 bases, with 11 bases remaining between them. Germline V gene lookup returns CDR1 SGHDT and CDR2 YYEEEE. The CDR3 spells CASSLVRDRNEQFF. In DNA form, the CDR3 reads TGTGCCAGCAGCTTGGTGAGGGATAGGAATGAGCAGTTCTTC.

This clone was seen just once. This chain links TRBV4-1 with TRBJ2-3; D gene unclear. CDR1 and CDR2 (germline): MGHRA, YSYEKL. V dropped 0 bases and J dropped 0 bases, with 7 bases sitting between them. The CDR3 is 15 amino acids. The DNA for the CDR3 is TGCGCCAGCAGCCAAGACCCCCGTAGCACAGATACGCAGTATTTT. Translation: CASSQDPRSTDTQYF.

This clone occurred a few times. This chain links TRBV15 with TRBJ2-2, with D unclear. The length of the CDR3 is 14 residues. Germline V lookup: CDR1 LNHNV, CDR2 YYDKDF (reference sequence). The V end lost 1 base, the J end lost 7 bases, and 10 bases lay between the germline ends. CDR3 sequence: CATSRGNSRGELFF. CDR3 nucleotides: TGTGCCACCAGCAGAGGGAATAGCCGCGGGGAGCTGTTTTTT.

The chain combines TRBV6-5 with TRBJ2-2; the D is unclear. This CDR3 is built from 12 residues. Germline V lookup: CDR1 MNHEY, CDR2 SVGAGI. With 5 bases removed from V and 5 bases from J, the gap between germline ends came to 6 bases. The CDR3: CASSTETGELFF. The CDR3 DNA reads TGTGCCAGCAGTACAGAGACCGGGGAGCTGTTTTTT.

The chain joins TRBV3-1 (or the pseudogene TRBV3-2) to TRBJ1-4, with D possibly being TRBD1 (6 bases). The CDR3 spans 14 residues. V was clipped by 4 bases and J by 11 bases, with 17 bases between them. Germline V CDR1 and CDR2: LGHDT, YNNKEL (reference sequence). The CDR3 is CASSPKFRDTKLFF. The CDR3 DNA reads as TGTGCCAGCAGCCCTAAATTCCGGGACACCAAACTGTTTTTT.